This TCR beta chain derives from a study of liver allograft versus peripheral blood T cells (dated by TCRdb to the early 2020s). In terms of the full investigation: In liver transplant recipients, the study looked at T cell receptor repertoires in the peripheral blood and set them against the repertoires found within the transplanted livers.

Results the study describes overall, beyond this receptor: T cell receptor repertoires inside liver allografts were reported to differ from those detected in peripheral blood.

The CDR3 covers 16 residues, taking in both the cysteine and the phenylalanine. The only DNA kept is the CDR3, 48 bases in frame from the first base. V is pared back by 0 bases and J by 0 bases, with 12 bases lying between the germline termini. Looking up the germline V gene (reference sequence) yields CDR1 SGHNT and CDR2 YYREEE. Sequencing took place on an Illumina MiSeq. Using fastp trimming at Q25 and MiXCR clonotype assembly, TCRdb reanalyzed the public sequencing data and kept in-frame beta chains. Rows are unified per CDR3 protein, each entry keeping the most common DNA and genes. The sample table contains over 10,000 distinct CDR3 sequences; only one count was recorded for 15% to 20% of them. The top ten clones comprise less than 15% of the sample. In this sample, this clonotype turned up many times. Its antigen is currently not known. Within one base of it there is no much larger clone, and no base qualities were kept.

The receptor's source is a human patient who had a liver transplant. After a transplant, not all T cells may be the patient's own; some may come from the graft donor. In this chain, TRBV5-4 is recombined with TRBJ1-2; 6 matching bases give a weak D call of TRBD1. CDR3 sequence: CASSLDRTATNYGYTF. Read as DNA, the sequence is TGTGCCAGCAGCTTGGATCGGACAGCTACTAACTATGGCTACACCTTC.